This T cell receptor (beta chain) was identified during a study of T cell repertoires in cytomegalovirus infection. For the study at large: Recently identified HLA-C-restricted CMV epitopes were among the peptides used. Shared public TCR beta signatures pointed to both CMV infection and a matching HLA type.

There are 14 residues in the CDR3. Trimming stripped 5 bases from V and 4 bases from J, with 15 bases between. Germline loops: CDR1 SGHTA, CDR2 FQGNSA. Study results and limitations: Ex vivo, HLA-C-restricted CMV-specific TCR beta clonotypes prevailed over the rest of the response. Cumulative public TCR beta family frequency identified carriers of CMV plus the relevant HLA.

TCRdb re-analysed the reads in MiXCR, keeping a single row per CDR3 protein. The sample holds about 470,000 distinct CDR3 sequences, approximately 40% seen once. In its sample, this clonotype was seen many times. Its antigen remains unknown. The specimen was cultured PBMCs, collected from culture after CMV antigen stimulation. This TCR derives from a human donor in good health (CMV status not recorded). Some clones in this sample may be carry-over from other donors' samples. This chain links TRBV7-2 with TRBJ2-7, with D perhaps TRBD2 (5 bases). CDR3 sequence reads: CASSAVGVRYEQYF. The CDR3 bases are TGTGCCAGCAGCGCCGTCGGGGTTCGTTACGAGCAGTACTTC.